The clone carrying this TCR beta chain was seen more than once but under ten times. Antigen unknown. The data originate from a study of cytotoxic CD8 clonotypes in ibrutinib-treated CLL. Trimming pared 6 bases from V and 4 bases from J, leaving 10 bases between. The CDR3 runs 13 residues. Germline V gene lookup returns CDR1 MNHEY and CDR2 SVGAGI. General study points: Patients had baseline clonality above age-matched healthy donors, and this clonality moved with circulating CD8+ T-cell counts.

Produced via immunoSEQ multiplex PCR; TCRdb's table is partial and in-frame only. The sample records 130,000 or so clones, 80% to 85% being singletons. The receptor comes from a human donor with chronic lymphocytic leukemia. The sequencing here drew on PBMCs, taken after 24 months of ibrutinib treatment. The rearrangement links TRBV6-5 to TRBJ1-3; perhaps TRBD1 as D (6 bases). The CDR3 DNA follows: TGTGCCAGCAGAACAGGGAGAGGAAACACCATATATTTT. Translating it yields CASRTGRGNTIYF.